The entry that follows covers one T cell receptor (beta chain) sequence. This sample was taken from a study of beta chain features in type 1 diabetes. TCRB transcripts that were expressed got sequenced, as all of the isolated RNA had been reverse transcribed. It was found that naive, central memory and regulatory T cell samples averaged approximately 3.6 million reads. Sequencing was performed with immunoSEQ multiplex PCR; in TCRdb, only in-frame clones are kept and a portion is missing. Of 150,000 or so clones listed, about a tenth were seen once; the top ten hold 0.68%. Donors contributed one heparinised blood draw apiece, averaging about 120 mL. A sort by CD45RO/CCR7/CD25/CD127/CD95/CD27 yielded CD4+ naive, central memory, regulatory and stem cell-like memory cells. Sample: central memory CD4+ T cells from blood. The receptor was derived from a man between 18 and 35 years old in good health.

CDR3 sequence reads: CASSATRQGAPTDTQYF. The CDR3 DNA sequence: TGTGCCAGCAGCGCTACCAGACAGGGGGCCCCCACAGATACGCAGTATTTT. The chain recombines TRBV7-2 with TRBJ2-3; 10 positions agree with TRBD1. The CDR3 runs to 17 residues. V lost 5 bases to trimming and J lost 2 bases; unmatched junction nucleotides: 10. Germline CDR1 SGHTA, CDR2 FQGNSA.